This entry describes one TCR beta chain. The clone's antigen remains unknown. No much larger clone is present one base from it, and per-base qualities are unavailable. The immunoSEQ Assay was used to sequence TCRbeta CDR3 regions. After extraction, genomic DNA underwent amplification by bias-controlled multiplex PCR, followed by high-throughput sequencing. For the original study's pipeline: To quantify the absolute abundance of each unique TCRbeta CDR3 region, sequences were collapsed and filtered. Usable DNA was measured by amplifying reference genes present in all nucleated cells, and TCRbeta template counts were normalized to that usable DNA to estimate T cell fraction. Repertoire TCRs were annotated as SARS-CoV-2-specific when V gene, CDR3 amino acid sequence and J gene were exactly matched to a known reactive TCR set. The reference SARS-CoV-2 TCR set was obtained from MIRA and was filtered for enrichment in COVID-19-positive ImmuneCODE repertoires, whereby public or cross-reactive TCRs were removed. Using the MIRA antigens, annotated TCRs were further analysed by specific ORF or by position within an ORF. Breadth was defined as the number of annotated unique rearrangements divided by the total number of unique productive rearrangements, and depth was defined as the summed frequency of the annotated unique rearrangements. Group comparisons of TCR breadth used two-sided Wilcoxon rank-sum tests. The immuneACCESS repertoire file appears here via TCRdb, limited to in-frame rearrangements. These files lack a portion of the clones; in checked studies, under half of the deficit traces to unresolved V genes, and the cause of the others is not known. V and J calls and clone size are given by that table; D and trimming were obtained from the DNA. This sample lists roughly 400,000 clones; 90% were detected once. Together, the top ten hold about 4.5% of the sample.

These data are taken from a study of Ad26.COV2.S vaccination and SARS-CoV-2 variants (dated by TCRdb to the early 2020s). A note on the overall study: Donors in the vaccine arm were drawn from COV1001, a phase I-IIa trial of Ad26.COV2.S in healthy adults that was multicentre, randomized, double-blind and placebo-controlled. Sequencing of the TCRbeta repertoire served to evaluate the specificity and breadth of SARS-CoV-2-reactive T cell receptors following Ad26.COV2.S vaccination. A total of some 30 samples were included in the TCR-sequenced set, comprising about 20 Ad26.COV2.S vaccine recipients, 5 placebo recipients and 8 SARS-CoV-2 convalescent individuals. Participants in the trial were split at random into five groups of five each, receiving low-dose or high-dose Ad26.COV2.S once or twice, or else placebo on both occasions. Investigators remained blinded to trial group allocation during experiments and outcome assessment. Ad26.COV2.S was administered intramuscularly at a dose of 5x10^10 or 1x10^11 viral particles, either as one shot or as two shots given 56 days apart. The investigation overall reported the following: The authors noted that total T cell responses may have been underestimated by the TCR breadth and depth analyses. Ad26.COV2.S recipients had higher spike-specific TCR breadth than placebo recipients (P = 0.0014). After vaccination, spike-specific CD8+ and CD4+ T cell responses were reported to show substantial breadth. Comparable non-spike TCR breadth was observed between vaccine and placebo recipients, consistent with only spike being contained in the vaccine. The study was not powered to compare responses between vaccine doses or regimens.

Trimming takes 5 bases off V and 7 bases off J; junction bases not matched to a gene: 6. The CDR3 sequence holds 15 residues, the cysteine and phenylalanine included. Just the 45-base CDR3 DNA is kept, in frame starting at base 1. CDR1 is given as SGHVS and CDR2 as FNYEAQ, both from the germline V gene. Read against the paper, the sample's treatment or condition label means: some 20 received Ad26.COV2.S at low or high dose, single or two shots; five or six received placebo; per-sample allocation not given. Repertoires of vaccine and placebo recipients were sequenced from samples taken on day 63 after the first injection. In Cohort 1b, more than 20 adults aged 18-55 years were enrolled at a single site in Boston, USA, between 29 July and 7 August 2020. As a vaccine, Ad26.COV2.S was a replication-incompetent adenovirus type 26 vector that expressed a prefusion-stabilized SARS-CoV-2 spike protein derived from the original Wuhan strain.

Here the sequenced sample was peripheral blood, taken in a trial of Ad26.COV2.S vaccine versus placebo. The source is a person between 18 and 59 years old who received the Ad26.COV2.S COVID-19 vaccine or a placebo. The rearrangement combines TRBV7-6 with TRBJ1-4; 11 central bases correspond to TRBD1. The DNA reads as follows: TGTGCCAGCAGCCAGGACAGGGGGCGGTTTGAAAAACTGTTTTTT. Translated, it gives CASSQDRGRFEKLFF. Joined to the reference TRBV7-6 and TRBJ1-4 proteins, this CDR3 gives the full variable domain: GAGVSQSPRYKVTKRGQDVALRCDPISGHVSLYWYRQALGQGPEFLTYFNYEAQQDKSGLPNDRFSAERPEGSISTLTIQRTEQRDSAMYRCASSQDRGRFEKLFFGSGTQLSVL.